This TCR beta chain was recovered during a study of CD8 T cells in Susac syndrome. Random hexamers were used to reverse transcribe the RNA input (about 0.45 to 1 ug). MiXCR was run by TCRdb on the immunoSEQ multiplex PCR reads, yielding one entry per CDR3 protein. There are some 300,000 distinct CDR3 sequences in the sample; roughly 85% occur only once, and around 0.2% lies in the top ten. Germline V gives CDR1 SGDLS, CDR2 YYNGEE. CDR3 size: 16 residues. With 4 bases clipped from V and 5 bases from J, the junction kept 8 bases outside the gene matches. Negative isolation was used for CD8+ and CD4+ T cells and FACS enrichment for TEMRA cells.

The V and J genes are TRBV9 and TRBJ2-2, with 10 positions matching TRBD2. This TCR was sampled from a human donor with multiple sclerosis. The specimen sequenced was CD8+ T cells from PBMCs. The CDR3 bases are TGTGCCAGCAGCCCGCGGACTAGCGGAGGGACCGGGGAGCTGTTTTTT. Translation gives CASSPRTSGGTGELFF. Drawing the rest from reference TRBV9 and TRBJ2-2, the complete variable domain is DSGVTQTPKHLITATGQRVTLRCSPRSGDLSVYWYQQSLDQGLQFLIQYYNGEERAKGNILERFSAQQFPDLHSELNLSSLELGDSALYFCASSPRTSGGTGELFFGEGSRLTVL.